These T cell receptor beta chains were read from a single sample in a study of blood T cell repertoires in COVID-19. The protocol was immunoSEQ multiplex PCR, while the TCRdb copy is restricted to in-frame clones and leaves out a portion. The sample includes under 200,000 clones, around four fifths of them seen just once. Sequencing was done on a sample of peripheral blood. The receptors come from a woman aged 70-85 years with COVID-19, enrolled during active disease. CDR3s include the opening cysteine and the closing phenylalanine or tryptophan. Each record gives: V gene, D gene, clone size, J gene, CDR3 protein, CDR3 DNA. D genes are given only for firm matches. Size is stated for part of the rows, as once, few or many counts, or as a class when the clone is expanded.

>TRBV5-4|TRBD2|.|TRBJ2-1
CASSLGGRRFF
TGTGCCAGCAGCTTGGGCGGGAGAAGGTTCTTC
>TRBV10-3|TRBD1|.|TRBJ2-4
CAPPDWTGGRNIQYF
TGTGCTCCTCCAGACTGGACAGGGGGTCGGAACATTCAGTACTTC
>TRBV28|TRBD1|.|TRBJ2-2
CASSYDRVNTGELFF
TGTGCCAGCAGTTATGACAGGGTGAACACCGGGGAGCTGTTTTTT
>TRBV6-5|TRBD1|.|TRBJ1-5
CASGRTGEAQPQHF
TGTGCCAGCGGTCGGACAGGGGAGGCTCAGCCCCAGCATTTT
>TRBV11-3|TRBD1|.|TRBJ2-2
CASSSQQGRGELFF
TGTGCCAGCAGCTCTCAACAGGGGCGCGGGGAGCTGTTTTTT
>TRBV9|.|once|TRBJ1-6
CASKQTASYNSPLHF
TGTGCCAGCAAGCAGACAGCCTCCTATAATTCACCCCTCCACTTT
>TRBV29-1|.|.|TRBJ2-1
CSERPGGNEQFF
TGCAGCGAAAGACCCGGCGGCAATGAGCAGTTCTTC
>TRBV29-1|.|.|TRBJ2-6
CSVVGFSGANVLTF
TGCAGCGTTGTCGGTTTCTCTGGGGCCAACGTCCTGACTTTC
>TRBV4-1|.|.|TRBJ2-1
CASSQDAGLPLFF
TGCGCCAGCAGCCAAGATGCCGGACTACCTTTGTTCTTC
>TRBV14|.|.|TRBJ1-2
CASSQAGDYTF
TGTGCCAGCAGCCAAGCCGGGGACTACACCTTC
>TRBV5-5|.|.|TRBJ1-3
CASSREVSGMNTIYF
TGTGCCAGCAGCCGTGAGGTTTCTGGTATGAACACCATATATTTT
>TRBV11-1|.|few|TRBJ2-2
CASSPGTLGTGELFF
TGTGCCAGCAGCCCCGGGACTCTAGGGACCGGGGAGCTGTTTTTT
>TRBV18|.|.|TRBJ2-7
CASSPTQTGTREQYF
TGTGCCAGCTCACCGACACAAACAGGGACGCGCGAGCAGTACTTC
>TRBV28|TRBD1|.|TRBJ2-3
CASSWPPGGADTQYF
TGTGCCAGCAGTTGGCCCCCAGGGGGTGCAGATACGCAGTATTTT
>TRBV5-1|.|.|TRBJ1-1
CASSLQMNTEAFF
TGCGCCAGCAGCTTACAGATGAACACTGAAGCTTTCTTT
>TRBV28|TRBD2|.|TRBJ2-2
CASNEGGRGAGELFF
TGTGCCAGCAATGAGGGCGGGAGGGGCGCCGGGGAGCTGTTTTTT
>TRBV29-1|.|.|TRBJ2-5
CSARRGGRETQYF
TGCAGCGCCCGGAGGGGTGGGAGAGAGACCCAGTACTTC
>TRBV11-2|.|.|TRBJ2-1
CASSTLTTGEQFF
TGTGCCAGCAGCACCTTAACTACCGGGGAGCAGTTCTTC
>TRBV19|TRBD1|.|TRBJ1-5
CASSTGTGFAGVMVSQHF
TGTGCCAGTAGTACCGGGACAGGTTTTGCGGGGGTAATGGTATCCCAGCATTTT
>TRBV19|.|.|TRBJ1-5
CASSSRTVRGDQPQHF
TGTGCCAGTAGTTCTAGGACAGTTCGAGGTGATCAGCCCCAGCATTTT
>TRBV9|TRBD2|.|TRBJ2-3
CASSVVTSGVERDTQYF
TGTGCCAGCAGCGTAGTGACTAGCGGGGTGGAAAGAGATACGCAGTATTTT
>TRBV19|.|.|TRBJ2-2
CASSISPTNTGELFF
TGTGCCAGTAGTATCTCCCCGACTAACACCGGGGAGCTGTTTTTT
>TRBV28|.|.|TRBJ1-1
CASSYLPPNTEAFF
TGTGCCAGCAGCTACCTACCTCCGAACACTGAAGCTTTCTTT
>TRBV7-8|TRBD2|.|TRBJ2-1
CASSLVLTGLAGTSSYNEQFF
TGTGCCAGCAGCTTAGTACTCACGGGACTAGCGGGGACGAGCTCCTACAATGAGCAGTTCTTC
>TRBV30|.|once|TRBJ1-2
CAWSVRRDGYTF
TGTGCCTGGAGTGTCCGGCGGGATGGCTACACCTTC
>TRBV5-4|TRBD2|.|TRBJ2-2
CASSRLLLAGNTGELFF
TGTGCCAGCAGCAGGCTATTACTAGCGGGGAACACCGGGGAGCTGTTTTTT
>TRBV3-1/TRBV3-2|TRBD1|.|TRBJ2-5
CASSPTGTGRETQYF
TGTGCCAGCAGCCCTACCGGGACAGGGAGAGAGACCCAGTACTTC
>TRBV6-5|TRBD1|.|TRBJ1-2
CASSYSRGRGGYTF
TGTGCCAGCAGTTACTCGAGGGGGCGGGGTGGCTACACCTTC
>TRBV7-8|TRBD1|.|TRBJ1-1
CASSTRGQGEAFF
TGTGCCAGCAGCACCCGGGGACAGGGTGAAGCTTTCTTT
>TRBV27|.|.|TRBJ1-5
CASSLLGVSNQPQHF
TGTGCCAGCAGTTTATTAGGGGTTAGCAATCAGCCCCAGCATTTT
>TRBV28|.|.|TRBJ2-5
CASSSYNGQYQETQYF
TGTGCCAGCAGCTCCTACAATGGACAGTACCAAGAGACCCAGTACTTC
>TRBV12-3/TRBV12-4|.|.|TRBJ2-1
CASSFIHRQFF
TGTGCCAGCAGTTTTATACACAGGCAGTTCTTC
>TRBV3-1/TRBV3-2|.|.|TRBJ1-2
CASSQDAGNGYTF
TGTGCCAGCAGCCAAGATGCAGGGAATGGCTACACCTTC
>TRBV9|TRBD1|few|TRBJ2-5
CASSAGQGFETQYF
TGTGCCAGCAGCGCCGGACAGGGTTTCGAGACCCAGTACTTC
>TRBV27|TRBD1|.|TRBJ2-7
CASRGQGLSEQYF
TGTGCCAGCAGGGGACAGGGGTTGAGCGAGCAGTACTTC
>TRBV6-5|TRBD1|.|TRBJ1-1
CASRGDRSFTEAFF
TGTGCCAGCAGGGGGGACAGGAGTTTTACTGAAGCTTTCTTT
>TRBV10-3|.|.|TRBJ2-2
CAISVGLAANTGELFF
TGTGCCATCAGTGTGGGACTCGCCGCGAACACCGGGGAGCTGTTTTTT
>TRBV5-1|.|.|TRBJ2-5
CASSLRGGQETQYF
TGCGCCAGCAGCCTCAGGGGTGGACAAGAGACCCAGTACTTC
>TRBV29-1|.|.|TRBJ1-2
CSVDLGQQYNYGYTF
TGCAGCGTTGACTTAGGACAGCAATATAACTATGGCTACACCTTC
>TRBV29-1|.|.|TRBJ1-1
CSSRRGSEAFF
TGCAGTTCGAGGAGGGGCTCTGAAGCTTTCTTT
>TRBV28|TRBD1|.|TRBJ2-2
CASSFRGRGGELFF
TGTGCCAGCAGCTTCAGGGGGCGCGGCGGGGAGCTGTTTTTT
>TRBV19|.|.|TRBJ1-1
CASSRPGTEAFF
TGTGCCAGTAGTCGCCCGGGAACTGAAGCTTTCTTT
>TRBV3-1/TRBV3-2|.|.|TRBJ1-1
CASSPTVNTEAFF
TGTGCCAGCAGCCCAACGGTGAACACTGAAGCTTTCTTT
>TRBV2|.|.|TRBJ1-5
CASSVETGGNQPQHF
TGTGCCAGCAGTGTTGAGACAGGTGGAAATCAGCCCCAGCATTTT
>TRBV28|.|.|TRBJ2-7
CASSSGRRGYEQYF
TGTGCCAGCAGTTCTGGACGTAGGGGATACGAGCAGTACTTC
>TRBV12-3/TRBV12-4|.|.|TRBJ2-7
CASSFQEPYEQYF
TGTGCCAGCAGTTTCCAGGAACCCTACGAGCAGTACTTC